Listed here are 18 T cell receptor beta chains from one sample, sequenced in a study of cytomegalovirus exposure and HLA in healthy donors. PCR primers comprised 60 Vbeta and 13 Jbeta primers. Only in-frame clones appear in the TCRdb table, and some are missing; sequencing was by immunoSEQ multiplex PCR. The top ten hold about 10% of the sample, which has 160,000 or so clones, around four fifths seen once. Sequenced input: PBMCs. Receptors originate from a man aged 50 or older in good health and CMV-seropositive.

This rearrangement joins TRBV9 to TRBJ2-1, with TRBD2 matching over 10 bases. Germline V gene sequence: CDR1 SGDLS, CDR2 YYNGEE. V trimming: 0 bases; J trimming: 7 bases; junction bases outside the gene matches: 7. This CDR3 contains 16 residues. The chain's CDR3 is CASSVATTSGVNEQFF. The CDR3 DNA reads TGTGCCAGCAGCGTAGCAACCACTAGCGGGGTGAATGAGCAGTTCTTC.

This clone was seen more than once but under ten times. The chain is built from TRBV6-1 and TRBJ2-7; perhaps TRBD1 as D (6 bases). V was clipped by 7 bases and J by 2 bases, with 15 bases between them. Germline V gene lookup returns CDR1 MNHNS and CDR2 SASEGT. The CDR3 runs to 14 residues. The CDR3, as DNA: TGTGCCAGCACTCCGCCGGACAGTACCTACGAGCAGTACTTC. Residues: CASTPPDSTYEQYF.

This chain uses TRBV28 with TRBJ1-1; the D gene is possibly TRBD1 (6 bases). The V end was cut by 7 bases, the J end by 8 bases, with 17 bases between. The V gene's germline CDR1 is MDHEN and CDR2 SYDVKM. This CDR3 region has 13 residues. CDR3 sequence reads: CASTRGGALEAFF. CDR3 in DNA: TGTGCCAGCACTAGGGGGGGAGCCCTGGAAGCTTTCTTT.

The V gene is TRBV29-1, the J gene TRBJ2-3; the D gene is possibly TRBD1 (5 bases). Trimming took off 4 bases at V and 1 base at J, with 18 bases between the two ends. This CDR3 has 16 amino acids. Germline-derived CDR1 and CDR2 are SQVTM and ANQGSEA. The CDR3 loop reads CSVGGSIPLGTDTQYF. In nucleotides, the CDR3 is TGCAGCGTTGGGGGCTCTATCCCTCTCGGCACAGATACGCAGTATTTT.

J is TRBJ2-1 and V is TRBV10-3; D gene uncertain. This CDR3 has 16 amino acids. Germline-derived CDR1 and CDR2 are ENHRY and SYGVKD. V was pared by 3 bases and J by 0 bases, with 12 bases between. CDR3 sequence reads: CAISDAARSSYNEQFF. The CDR3 nucleotides are TGTGCCATCAGTGACGCGGCCCGGAGCTCCTACAATGAGCAGTTCTTC.

The V call is TRBV29-1, the J call TRBJ1-4; 8 nucleotides match TRBD1. The CDR3 has 14 amino acids. After removal of 5 bases from V and 6 bases from J, the junction contained 8 bases not matched to a gene. Germline CDR1 is SQVTM and CDR2 is ANQGSEA. The CDR3 sequence is CSVREETGDEKLFF. In DNA, the CDR3 is TGCAGCGTTCGGGAGGAGACAGGGGATGAAAAACTGTTTTTT.

The genes are TRBV2 and TRBJ1-2; D call uncertain. Trimming pared 6 bases from V and 6 bases from J, leaving 11 bases between. The CDR3 sequence is 12 residues long. Germline V CDR1 and CDR2: SNHLY, FYNNEI. CDR3 in DNA: TGTGCCAGCAGGTTGGCAGTAAATGGCTACACCTTC. It yields the protein CASRLAVNGYTF.

There are a few counts of this clone. The chain uses TRBV5-4 and TRBJ2-3; 10 nucleotides agree with TRBD2. The CDR3 consists of 19 residues. Germline V lookup: CDR1 SGHNT, CDR2 YYREEE (reference sequence). V dropped 0 bases and J dropped 4; count of bases not matched to a gene: 14. CDR3 in DNA: TGTGCCAGCAGCTTGGATTCGGCTAGCGGGAGTCGGTGGGCAGATACGCAGTATTTT. Translation gives CASSLDSASGSRWADTQYF.

The CDR3 region has the DNA TGCGCCAGCAGCTCGGGACTTAGCTCTGGGGCCAACGTCCTGACTTTC. This gives the protein CASSSGLSSGANVLTF. V is TRBV5-1 and J is TRBJ2-6, with D perhaps TRBD2 (6 bases). The CDR3 totals 16 residues. V lost 3 bases and J lost 0, with 10 bases in between. Germline-derived CDR1 and CDR2 are SGHRS and YFSETQ.

The rearrangement joins TRBV28 to TRBJ2-7; the match to TRBD1 covers 10 bases. CDR3 size: 13 residues. Germline V CDR1 and CDR2: MDHEN, SYDVKM. V shed 6 bases and J 4 bases; nucleotides not matched to a gene: 3. The chain's CDR3 is CASRGQGIYEQYF. The CDR3, as DNA: TGTGCCAGCAGGGGACAGGGGATTTACGAGCAGTACTTC.

The chain carries TRBV19 and TRBJ2-7, with TRBD2 identical over 11 bases. CDR1 LNHDA and CDR2 SQIVND come from the germline V gene (reference sequence). This CDR3 is built from 14 residues. J was trimmed by 1 base and V by 7 bases; bases with no gene match: 3. The chain's CDR3 is CASTTSGSSYEQYF. The CDR3 DNA is TGTGCCAGTACCACTAGCGGGAGTTCCTACGAGCAGTACTTC.

The chain has TRBV9 and TRBJ1-1; 7 nucleotides line up with TRBD1. There are 16 residues in the CDR3. The V segment lost 0 bases and the J segment 4 bases; nucleotides outside the gene matches: 9. The germline gives CDR1 SGDLS, CDR2 YYNGEE. The CDR3 spells CASSVGLGPGGTEAFF. The DNA for the CDR3 is TGTGCCAGCAGCGTAGGTCTAGGGCCAGGGGGCACTGAAGCTTTCTTT.

This clone was found a few times. The rearrangement joins TRBV4-3 to TRBJ2-4; TRBD1 is a possible D gene (5 bases). CDR1 is LGHNA, CDR2 YSLEER, per germline. CDR3 length: 15 residues. With 0 bases removed from V and 4 bases from J, the gap between germline ends came to 10 bases. DNA for the CDR3: TGCGCCAGCAGCCAAGATAGGGGCTTTAAAAACATTCAGTACTTC. Translation gives CASSQDRGFKNIQYF.

V and J are TRBV7-2 and TRBJ2-7; D may be TRBD1 (6 bases). The V gene lost 5 bases and the J gene lost 9 bases, with 20 bases spanning the gap. The CDR3 totals 14 residues. Germline V gives CDR1 SGHTA, CDR2 FQGNSA. The CDR3 DNA reads TGTGCCAGCAGCGAGACCCCAAACAGGGAAGGGCAGTACTTC. This sequence encodes CASSETPNREGQYF.

The sample holds one count of this clone. V gene TRBV19 combines with J gene TRBJ2-2; the match to TRBD1 covers 7 bases. The CDR3 spans 15 residues. Trimming cost V 6 bases and J 1 base; bases outside gene matches: 5. CDR1 and CDR2 (germline): LNHDA, SQIVND (reference sequence). The CDR3 DNA is TGTGCCAGTAGGCAGGACAGGATGAACACCGGGGAGCTGTTTTTT. As protein: CASRQDRMNTGELFF.

The chain employs TRBV5-4 and TRBJ1-2, with D tentatively TRBD1 (5 bases). The V end lost 0 bases, the J end lost 7 bases, and 10 bases lay between the germline ends. CDR3 length equals 13 residues. CDR1 SGHNT and CDR2 YYREEE come from the germline V gene (reference sequence). The CDR3 bases are TGTGCCAGCAGCTTGGTGTCAGGGCTTGGCTACACCTTC. Its protein product is CASSLVSGLGYTF. The full variable domain, completed using reference TRBV5-4 and TRBJ1-2, is ETGVTQSPTHLIKTRGQQVTLRCSSQSGHNTVSWYQQALGQGPQFIFQYYREEENGRGNFPPRFSGLQFPNYSSELNVNALELDDSALYLCASSLVSGLGYTFGSGTRLTVV.

The sample holds one count of this clone. The chain couples TRBV5-4 to TRBJ2-5; D perhaps matches TRBD1 (6 bases). This CDR3 spans 16 amino acids. V dropped 2 bases and J dropped 0 bases, with 14 bases sitting between them. Per germline, CDR1 SGHNT and CDR2 YYREEE (reference sequence). CDR3 sequence reads: CASSFRTGPYQETQYF. The CDR3 DNA follows: TGTGCCAGCAGCTTCCGAACAGGGCCGTACCAAGAGACCCAGTACTTC.

This clone was seen once. The J gene is TRBJ2-2, the V gene TRBV7-9; 8 bases agree with TRBD1. J gave up 6 bases and V 5 bases, and 8 bases lay outside the gene matches. CDR1 and CDR2 from the germline V gene are SEHNR and FQNEAQ (reference sequence). The CDR3 sequence is 15 residues long. The CDR3 protein is CASSHDRGQAGELFF. In DNA form, the CDR3 reads TGTGCCAGCAGCCACGACAGGGGTCAGGCCGGGGAGCTGTTTTTT.